These T cell receptor beta chains were read from a single sample in a study of prognosis after radiotherapy for stage I lung cancer. TCRdb used MiXCR to reprocess the multiplex PCR reads, holding one entry per CDR3 protein. The repertoire holds 15,000 to 20,000 distinct CDR3 sequences, with 45% to 50% as singletons. The specimen was PBMCs, collected before or after stereotactic body radiation therapy (not recorded which). Receptors originate from a donor aged 50 or older with non-small cell lung cancer. Both conserved end residues are part of each CDR3. A D gene is named only where the DNA matches it firmly. Some rows mark clone size as missing; the rest say once, few, many or name a class of expanded clone.

j_call v_call clone_size d_call cdr3_aa cdr3_nt
TRBJ2-3 TRBV20-1 NA TRBD2 CSAPSTSGRAADTQYF TGCAGTGCCCCTTCGACTAGCGGGAGGGCCGCAGATACGCAGTATTTT
TRBJ2-1 TRBV12-3/TRBV12-4 few TRBD2 CASRFRVAGGGNDQFF TGTGCCAGCCGATTCCGGGTAGCGGGAGGCGGGAATGATCAGTTCTTC
TRBJ1-5 TRBV6-8 many NA CASSYPYDGRNQPQHF TGTGCCAGCAGTTACCCCTATGATGGGAGGAATCAGCCCCAGCATTTT
TRBJ2-1 TRBV15 NA TRBD2 CATSRTRGREGISYNEQFF TGTGCCACCAGCAGGACTCGAGGGCGGGAGGGAATCTCCTACAATGAGCAGTTCTTC
TRBJ1-5 TRBV12-3/TRBV12-4 NA TRBD1 CASSRQGWVNQPQHF TGTGCCAGCAGTCGACAGGGGTGGGTCAATCAGCCCCAGCATTTT
TRBJ2-1 TRBV2 once NA CASSNLRQRAYNEQFF TGTGCCAGCAGTAACCTTCGCCAGAGGGCCTACAATGAGCAGTTCTTC
TRBJ2-4 TRBV5-8 few NA CASPMTPSRAKNIQYF TGTGCCAGCCCCATGACACCCTCGCGGGCCAAAAACATTCAGTACTTC
TRBJ1-6 TRBV5-8 once NA CASSSDWSSYNSPLNF TGTGCCAGCAGCTCGGACTGGAGCTCCTATAATTCACCCCTCAACTTT
TRBJ1-1 TRBV3-1 many NA CASSRAGWGVGTEAFF TGTGCCAGCAGCCGGGCCGGTTGGGGGGTAGGGACTGAAGCTTTCTTT
TRBJ2-1 TRBV28 NA NA CASSSSRCTRGVWTIDNEQFF TGTGCCAGCAGTTCCTCGAGATGTACACGAGGGGTCTGGACTATTGACAATGAGCAGTTCTTC
TRBJ1-2 TRBV7-2 NA NA CARHGASDGYTF TGTGCCAGGCATGGGGCTAGCGATGGCTACACCTTC
TRBJ1-5 TRBV10-3 many NA CATRGRGANQPQHF TGTGCCACCCGAGGGCGGGGGGCCAATCAGCCCCAGCATTTT
TRBJ2-5 TRBV20-1 many TRBD1 CSAGGQNQETQYF TGCAGTGCTGGGGGACAGAACCAAGAGACCCAGTACTTC
TRBJ1-4 TRBV28 many NA CASSPSRGEKLFF TGTGCCAGCAGCCCCTCTCGGGGGGAAAAACTGTTTTTT
TRBJ1-5 TRBV6-1 many NA CASRMRGGNYSNQPQHF TGTGCCAGCAGAATGAGGGGCGGAAACTATAGCAATCAGCCCCAGCATTTT
TRBJ1-5 TRBV19 many TRBD1 CASRGTGSGNQPQHF TGTGCCAGTAGGGGGACAGGGTCGGGCAATCAGCCCCAGCATTTT
TRBJ2-7 TRBV6-2/TRBV6-3 once NA CASSVETGNHEQYF TGTGCCAGCAGTGTGGAGACAGGTAACCACGAGCAGTACTTC
TRBJ1-2 TRBV5-1 many NA CASSPMDGSYGYTF TGCGCCAGCAGCCCGATGGACGGCTCCTATGGCTACACCTTC
TRBJ2-2 TRBV11-2 medium-sized NA CASSTGETGELFF TGTGCCAGCAGCACCGGGGAAACCGGGGAGCTGTTTTTT
TRBJ2-7 TRBV9 many NA CASSAGPKGDEQYF TGTGCCAGCAGCGCTGGGCCCAAAGGGGACGAGCAGTACTTC
TRBJ1-2 TRBV11-3 NA NA CASIPQVPGGYTF TGTGCCAGCATCCCACAGGTCCCCGGTGGCTACACCTTC
TRBJ1-2 TRBV11-3 medium-sized NA CASSFGTGSDPFF NA
TRBJ2-3 TRBV28 many NA CASRGGQDTQYF TGTGCCAGCAGGGGGGGGCAAGATACGCAGTATTTT
TRBJ1-6 TRBV28 many TRBD1 CASGQGPTRALHF TGTGCCAGCGGACAGGGCCCTACCCGGGCCCTCCACTTT
TRBJ2-3 TRBV28 NA NA CASRAEHPIEQYF TGTGCCAGCAGAGCTGAACACCCGATTGAGCAGTATTTT
TRBJ2-3 TRBV20-1 NA NA CSAMFSVDTQYF TGCAGTGCTATGTTCTCTGTTGATACGCAGTATTTT
TRBJ2-1 TRBV20-1 many TRBD1 CSAPTGTGSYNEQFF TGCAGTGCCCCTACCGGGACAGGGTCCTACAATGAGCAGTTCTTC
TRBJ2-2 TRBV11-3 NA TRBD2 CASSGTSDTGELFF TGTGCCAGCAGCGGGACTAGCGACACCGGGGAGCTGTTTTTT
TRBJ2-5 TRBV2 many NA CASSLNQETQYF TGTGCCAGCAGCTTGAACCAAGAGACCCAGTACTTC
TRBJ1-2 TRBV28 many NA CASSWMGGKNYGYTF TGTGCCAGCAGTTGGATGGGGGGGAAGAACTATGGCTACACCTTC
TRBJ1-2 TRBV7-8 many NA CASSEEGGYGYTF TGTGCCAGCAGCGAAGAGGGGGGCTATGGCTACACCTTC
TRBJ2-7 TRBV28 NA NA CASSPDLEHYF TGTGCCAGCAGCCCTGATTTGGAGCATTACTTC
TRBJ2-5 TRBV24-1 many NA CATRDKQETQYF TGTGCCACCAGAGATAAGCAAGAGACCCAGTACTTC
TRBJ2-3 TRBV20-1 once NA CSAEGVDGGWNGASTYTQYF TGCAGTGCTGAGGGTGTAGATGGGGGATGGAACGGAGCTAGCACATATACGCAGTATTTT
TRBJ2-7 TRBV20-1 NA TRBD2 CSARHIAGTSGRGPYEQYF TGCAGTGCTAGACATATCGCCGGGACTAGCGGGAGGGGCCCCTACGAGCAGTACTTC
TRBJ1-5 TRBV12-3/TRBV12-4 many NA CASSLEGGYNQPQHF TGTGCCAGCAGTTTGGAAGGGGGTTACAATCAGCCCCAGCATTTT
TRBJ1-2 TRBV2 NA NA CASSGRGDGYTF TGTGCCAGCAGTGGACGGGGAGATGGCTACACCTTC
TRBJ2-2 TRBV6-1 NA NA CASTSAGDNRQLFF TGTGCCAGCACCTCCGCGGGGGACAACCGGCAGCTGTTTTTT
TRBJ2-1 TRBV9 many NA CASSVQGQTYNEQFF TGTGCCAGCAGCGTCCAAGGACAGACCTACAATGAGCAGTTCTTC
TRBJ1-2 TRBV5-1 NA NA CASSLAERNYGYTF TGCGCCAGCAGCTTGGCCGAAAGGAACTATGGCTACACCTTC
TRBJ1-1 TRBV11-2 NA NA CATRGGSIEAFF TGTGCCACACGTGGGGGAAGCATTGAAGCTTTCTTT
TRBJ2-5 TRBV30 many NA CAWKGPAAETQYF TGTGCCTGGAAGGGGCCGGCAGCAGAGACCCAGTACTTC
TRBJ2-3 TRBV6-1 NA NA CASSEARQHTDTQYF TGTGCCAGCAGTGAAGCCCGACAGCACACAGATACGCAGTATTTT
TRBJ1-6 TRBV27 medium-sized NA CASRDGPSWSPLHF TGTGCCAGCAGGGACGGACCGTCGTGGTCACCCCTCCACTTT
TRBJ2-5 TRBV3-1 many NA CASSPSSVGETQYF TGTGCCAGCAGCCCCTCTAGTGTCGGCGAGACCCAGTACTTC
TRBJ1-3 TRBV6-1 once NA CASTEVTSLNTIYF TGTGCCAGCACCGAGGTTACCTCTTTAAACACCATATATTTT
TRBJ2-1 TRBV5-8 many NA CASTPYRNEQFF TGTGCCAGCACCCCATACCGTAATGAGCAGTTCTTC
TRBJ2-1 TRBV6-5 many NA CASSYSILERVDNEQFF TGTGCCAGCAGTTACTCGATACTGGAGAGGGTCGACAATGAGCAGTTCTTC
TRBJ2-7 TRBV6-4 NA TRBD2 CAGLKPGLAGPEQYF TGTGCCGGACTTAAACCGGGACTAGCGGGTCCAGAGCAGTACTTC
TRBJ1-1 TRBV28 many NA CASIGPSLNTEAFF TGTGCCAGCATCGGACCGAGTTTGAACACTGAAGCTTTCTTT
TRBJ1-1 TRBV30 NA NA CAWSTFSQAAFF TGTGCCTGGAGTACCTTCTCCCAGGCAGCTTTCTTT
TRBJ2-7 TRBV20-1 few NA CSARTTYEQYF TGCAGTGCCAGAACCACCTACGAGCAGTACTTC
TRBJ2-7 TRBV27 many NA CASTLQGGGEQYF TGTGCCAGCACCCTCCAGGGTGGGGGCGAGCAGTACTTC
TRBJ1-6 TRBV2 NA TRBD1 CASSEGGQGRLALHF TGTGCCAGCAGTGAAGGCGGACAGGGACGACTGGCCCTCCACTTT
TRBJ2-1 TRBV7-2 many TRBD2 CASSFPTSGSSNEQFF TGTGCCAGCAGCTTCCCGACTAGCGGGAGCTCCAATGAGCAGTTCTTC